This entry lists 28 T cell receptor beta chains sequenced from one sample in a study of blood T cell repertoires in COVID-19 (dated by TCRdb to 2018 to 2021). The receptor library was made with the immunoSEQ multiplex PCR assay. TCRdb took this table from immuneACCESS and kept in-frame rearrangements with V and J called. Such tables lack part of the clones; where checked against another copy, unresolved V genes explain under half of the gap, and the rest is unexplained. The sample profile shows about 160,000 clones; 70% to 90% of them were found once. The ten largest clones represent 6.5% to 7.5% of the sample. The source material was peripheral blood. The receptors originated from an older man with COVID-19, enrolled during active disease.

The rearrangement uses TRBV28 and TRBJ1-2; a possible D gene is TRBD1 (5 bases). The germline V gene has CDR1 MDHEN and CDR2 SYDVKM. The CDR3 spans 14 residues. V was cut by 3 bases and J by 0 bases, with 8 bases left in between. The CDR3 bases are TGTGCCAGCAGTTTGGGGCAGGCTAACTATGGCTACACCTTC. Its protein product is CASSLGQANYGYTF.

This sequence joins TRBV6-5 and TRBJ2-7, with 8 bases aligning to TRBD1. J was trimmed by 3 bases and V by 6 bases; bases with no gene match: 10. Germline V gene data show CDR1 as MNHEY and CDR2 as SVGAGI. The CDR3 loop spans 15 amino acids. The DNA for the CDR3 is TGTGCCAGCAGCTACGGCTCAGGGGGCCGCTACGAGCAGTACTTC. This encodes CASSYGSGGRYEQYF.

The rearrangement links TRBV4-1 to TRBJ1-2; D possibly corresponds to TRBD1 (6 bases). V lost 0 bases and J 7 bases, leaving 21 bases between the germline ends. The germline gives CDR1 MGHRA, CDR2 YSYEKL. The CDR3 has 17 residues. CDR3 region: CASSQDTQGSKFSGYTF. As DNA, the CDR3 is TGCGCCAGCAGCCAAGATACCCAGGGGAGCAAGTTCAGTGGCTACACCTTC.

V is TRBV6-5 and J is TRBJ1-2, with D possibly being TRBD1 (5 bases). Trimming shortened V by 10 bases and J by 5 bases, and 20 bases separated the two germline ends. The CDR3 length is 14 residues. CDR1 is MNHEY and CDR2 is SVGAGI in the germline V gene. The CDR3 sequence is CATEEGQGPYGYTF. The CDR3 bases are TGTGCCACCGAGGAGGGGCAGGGCCCGTATGGCTACACCTTC.

V usage is TRBV18 and J usage is TRBJ1-4; 9 bases match TRBD1. The length of the CDR3 is 15 residues. V lost 2 bases, J lost 8 bases, and 6 bases stayed unmatched. The germline V gene encodes CDR1 KGHSH and CDR2 LQKENI. The CDR3 DNA follows: TGTGCCAGCTCACCATATGACAGGGGGAACGAAAAACTGTTTTTT. This encodes CASSPYDRGNEKLFF.

This chain joins TRBV23-1 and TRBJ2-2, with 8 positions matching TRBD1. TRBV23-1 is an open reading frame whose function is uncertain. With V trimmed by 0 bases and J by 11 bases, 8 bases remained unmatched. The CDR3 is 15 amino acids. This CDR3 reads CASSQSRQGACELFF. CDR3 bases: TGCGCCAGCAGTCAATCGAGGCAGGGGGCGTGTGAGCTGTTTTTT.

This CDR3 reads CASSKPGQGEPNYGYTF. The DNA of the CDR3 is TGTGCCAGCAGCAAACCGGGACAGGGGGAACCTAACTATGGCTACACCTTC. The chain has TRBV21-1 and TRBJ1-2; the table names TRBD1, a call not compared with the DNA. TRBV21-1 is deemed a pseudogene. The CDR3 is made up of 17 amino acids.

V gene TRBV12-3 or TRBV12-4 combines with J gene TRBJ1-5; 7 bases map to TRBD1. J lost 7 bases, V lost 5 bases, and 5 bases had no gene match. The CDR3 has 13 residues. Written as DNA, the CDR3 is TGTGCCAGCAGTCGACAGGGCAGCCAGCCCCAGCATTTT. This codes for CASSRQGSQPQHF.

The gene calls are TRBV19 and TRBJ2-3, with D maybe TRBD2 (7 bases). Germline V gene data show CDR1 as LNHDA and CDR2 as SQIVND (reference sequence). The V end was cut by 5 bases, the J end by 3 bases, with 15 bases between. The CDR3 has 15 residues. CDR3 coding DNA: TGTGCCAGTAGTTCCGGGACTACAGGGACAGATACGCAGTATTTT. Amino acid sequence: CASSSGTTGTDTQYF.

This chain connects TRBV5-1 to TRBJ2-7, with unresolved D. Trimming removed 6 bases from V and 6 bases from J, with 7 bases in between. From germline, CDR1 is SGHRS and CDR2 YFSETQ. The CDR3 has 10 residues. This chain's CDR3 is CASTLPEQYF. In DNA form, the CDR3 reads TGCGCCAGCACCCTCCCCGAGCAGTACTTC. The full variable domain, rest sourced from reference TRBV5-1 and TRBJ2-7, is KAGVTQTPRYLIKTRGQQVTLSCSPISGHRSVSWYQQTPGQGLQFLFEYFSETQRNKGNFPGRFSGRQFSNSRSEMNVSTLELGDSALYLCASTLPEQYFGPGTRLTVT.

The chain links TRBV28 to TRBJ1-5; D is perhaps TRBD1 (6 bases). V was pared by 9 bases and J by 0 bases, with 18 bases between. The CDR3 totals 16 residues. Germline V lookup: CDR1 MDHEN, CDR2 SYDVKM. CDR3 region: CASPWGGASSNQPQHF. The CDR3, as DNA: TGTGCCAGTCCCTGGGGGGGGGCGAGTAGCAATCAGCCCCAGCATTTT.

Only one count was recorded for this clone. The rearrangement uses TRBV2 and TRBJ1-2, with 11 bases matching TRBD1. The CDR3 loop spans 12 amino acids. Germline lookup yields CDR1 SNHLY and CDR2 FYNNEI. V lost 9 bases, J lost 7 bases, and 4 bases stayed unmatched. Here the CDR3 reads CASGTGGSGYTF. DNA for the CDR3: TGTGCCAGTGGGACAGGGGGTAGTGGCTACACCTTC.

The chain joins TRBV5-4 to TRBJ1-1; unclear D gene. CDR1 and CDR2 (germline): SGHNT, YYREEE (reference sequence). Trimming took 3 bases from V and 0 from J, leaving 15 bases between them. This CDR3 contains 16 residues. The CDR3 DNA reads as TGTGCCAGCAGCTCCTACCAACACGGGTTGAACACTGAAGCTTTCTTT. Translation: CASSSYQHGLNTEAFF.

The chain employs TRBV7-2 and TRBJ1-3, with D maybe TRBD1 (6 bases). V was shortened by 3 bases and J by 2 bases, with 11 bases between the two germline ends. The germline CDR1 and CDR2 sequences are SGHTA and FQGNSA. This CDR3 contains 15 residues. The CDR3 DNA sequence: TGTGCCAGCAGCTTGGGGGCCCCGGCTGGAAACACCATATATTTT. It translates to CASSLGAPAGNTIYF.

This chain connects TRBV27 to TRBJ1-6; 9 bases fit TRBD1. The V and J ends lost 5 bases and 1 base, in that order; junction bases with no gene match: 12. CDR3 length: 19 amino acids. Germline CDR1 MNHEY, CDR2 SMNVEV (reference sequence). In DNA form, the CDR3 reads TGTGCCAGCAGTCCCTACTTCCCGGGACAGGGATCCTATAATTCACCCCTCCACTTT. This sequence encodes CASSPYFPGQGSYNSPLHF.

The V gene is TRBV3-1 (or the pseudogene TRBV3-2), the J gene TRBJ1-1; D remains unclear. Trimming removed 4 bases from V and 10 bases from J, with 19 bases in between. Germline V CDR1 and CDR2: LGHDT, YNNKEL (reference sequence). The CDR3 runs 14 residues. The CDR3 reads CASSPIMEGNRAFF. The DNA for the CDR3 is TGTGCCAGCAGCCCAATTATGGAGGGCAATAGAGCTTTCTTT.

This chain joins TRBV2 and TRBJ1-5; tentative D call: TRBD1 (6 bases). This CDR3 region has 14 residues. The germline V and J ends were trimmed by 6 bases and 1 base, with 10 bases remaining between them. The germline V gene has CDR1 SNHLY and CDR2 FYNNEI. The CDR3 reads CASSSDRSNQPQHF. CDR3 DNA: TGTGCCAGCAGCTCAGACAGGAGCAATCAGCCCCAGCATTTT.

The rearrangement links TRBV4-1 to TRBJ2-4; D is ambiguous. Germline V CDR1 and CDR2: MGHRA, YSYEKL. V shed 0 bases and J shed 8 bases, with 17 bases lying between them. CDR3 length equals 16 residues. As DNA, the CDR3 is TGCGCCAGCAGCCAAGATTCGAATAATCAGTATCACATTCAGTACTTC. Its translation: CASSQDSNNQYHIQYF.

The genes are TRBV4-1 and TRBJ1-6; 9 bases match TRBD1. Germline values: CDR1 MGHRA, CDR2 YSYEKL. The V gene end was trimmed by 1 base and the J gene end by 7 bases; junction bases not matched to a gene: 2. There are 15 residues in the CDR3. Written as DNA, the CDR3 is TGCGCCAGCAGCCAAGGGGACAGGGTGAATTCACCCCTCCACTTT. This translates into CASSQGDRVNSPLHF.

The chain links TRBV6-5 to TRBJ1-2; D is uncertain. The CDR3 contains 11 residues. Trimming shortened V by 9 bases and J by 4 bases, and 9 bases separated the two germline ends. Germline lookup yields CDR1 MNHEY and CDR2 SVGAGI. The CDR3 DNA is TGTGCCAGTGAGCGGGGCTATGGCTACACCTTC. Translating gives CASERGYGYTF.

This chain joins TRBV5-1 and TRBJ2-5; no reliable D call. Trimming took 0 bases from V and 0 from J, leaving 3 bases between them. From germline, CDR1 is SGHRS and CDR2 YFSETQ. CDR3 length: 13 amino acids. The CDR3 DNA follows: TGCGCCAGCAGCTTGGACAACCAAGAGACCCAGTACTTC. Protein product: CASSLDNQETQYF.

This clone was recorded once. This sequence joins TRBV18 and TRBJ2-7, with 9 bases lining up with TRBD1. The V segment lost 5 bases and the J segment 2 bases; nucleotides outside the gene matches: 7. Germline lookup yields CDR1 KGHSH and CDR2 LQKENI. The CDR3 length is 15 residues. Here the CDR3 reads CASSKGTGSPYEQYF. CDR3 bases: TGTGCCAGCTCAAAGGGGACAGGGAGTCCCTACGAGCAGTACTTC.

The V gene is TRBV6-5, the J gene TRBJ1-5, with TRBD1 as a possible D gene (6 bases). CDR1 is MNHEY and CDR2 is SVGAGI in the germline V gene. The length of the CDR3 is 14 residues. V shed 5 bases and J shed 1 base, with 9 bases lying between them. CDR3 in amino acids: CASSLRGSNQPQHF. The CDR3, as DNA: TGTGCCAGCAGTCTGAGGGGGAGCAATCAGCCCCAGCATTTT.

This clone was picked up one time. The chain recombines TRBV6-4 with TRBJ2-1, with 7 bases matching TRBD2. The length of the CDR3 is 14 residues. Looked up from germline, CDR1 is MRHNA and CDR2 is SNTAGT. V lost 0 bases and J lost 6; bases outside the gene matches: 2. CDR3 loop: CASSDSGGLNEQFF. DNA for the CDR3: TGTGCCAGCAGTGACTCGGGAGGGCTCAATGAGCAGTTCTTC.

V gene TRBV12-5 combines with J gene TRBJ2-5; 10 positions match TRBD1. The trim removed 1 base at V and 3 bases at J, leaving 2 bases unmatched. CDR1 LGHNT and CDR2 FRNRAP come from the germline V gene. The CDR3 has 15 residues. The CDR3 loop is CASGLGDRGEETQYF. In DNA, the CDR3 is TGTGCTAGTGGTTTGGGGGACAGGGGAGAAGAGACCCAGTACTTC.

The chain couples TRBV19 to TRBJ2-7; D unresolved. Looked up from germline, CDR1 is LNHDA and CDR2 is SQIVND (reference sequence). This CDR3 spans 13 amino acids. Trimming took off 3 bases at V and 4 bases at J, with 10 bases between the two ends. The CDR3 nucleotides are TGTGCCAGTAGTATGGATTCGGGTTACGAGCAGTACTTC. Protein product: CASSMDSGYEQYF.

This chain joins TRBV18 and TRBJ1-1; a possible D gene is TRBD1 (5 bases). V gave up 4 bases and J gave up 4 bases, with 16 bases separating them. The CDR3 has 15 amino acids. Germline values: CDR1 KGHSH, CDR2 LQKENI. This CDR3 is CASSQRVTVGTEAFF. Written as DNA, the CDR3 is TGTGCCAGCTCACAGCGAGTGACAGTGGGCACTGAAGCTTTCTTT.

The gene calls are TRBV29-1 and TRBJ1-4, with D perhaps TRBD1 (5 bases). V dropped 8 bases and J dropped 0 bases, with 13 bases sitting between them. Germline V CDR1 and CDR2: SQVTM, ANQGSEA. This CDR3 contains 14 residues. In nucleotides, the CDR3 is TGCAGCTTCATCGGGGGTGCAACTAATGAAAAACTGTTTTTT. Translating gives CSFIGGATNEKLFF.